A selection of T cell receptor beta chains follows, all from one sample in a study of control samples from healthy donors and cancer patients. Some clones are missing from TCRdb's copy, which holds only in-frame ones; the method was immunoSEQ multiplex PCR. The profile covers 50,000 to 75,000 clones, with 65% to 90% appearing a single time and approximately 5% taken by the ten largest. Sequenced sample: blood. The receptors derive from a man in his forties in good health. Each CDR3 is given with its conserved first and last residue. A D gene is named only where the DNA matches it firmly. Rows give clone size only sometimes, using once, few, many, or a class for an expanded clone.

DNA: TGTGCCAGCAGGTTGATACAGGGTTTTGTAAATCAGCCCCAGCATTTT; CDR3: CASRLIQGFVNQPQHF; V: TRBV28; J: TRBJ1-5; D: NA; size: NA
DNA: TGTGCCAGCAGCTTAGCCAGCGGGATTCATGAGCAGTTCTTC; CDR3: CASSLASGIHEQFF; V: TRBV7-2; J: TRBJ2-1; D: TRBD2; size: NA
DNA: TGTGCCAGCAGCCTAAGACAGGGGGCACCCTATGAGCAGTTCTTC; CDR3: CASSLRQGAPYEQFF; V: TRBV9; J: TRBJ2-1; D: TRBD1; size: NA
DNA: TGTGCCAGCAGCCAAGTCCAGGGCAAGACCCAGTACTTC; CDR3: CASSQVQGKTQYF; V: TRBV3-1/TRBV3-2; J: TRBJ2-5; D: NA; size: NA
DNA: TGTGCCAGCAGTTACGGGGTTGGCTACACCTTC; CDR3: CASSYGVGYTF; V: TRBV6-5; J: TRBJ1-2; D: NA; size: NA
DNA: TGTGCCAGCAGCCAACAGGGCTACGAGCAGTACTTC; CDR3: CASSQQGYEQYF; V: TRBV7-9; J: TRBJ2-7; D: NA; size: NA
DNA: TGTGCCAGCTCACCCGGGACAGGGGATTACACCTTC; CDR3: CASSPGTGDYTF; V: TRBV18; J: TRBJ1-2; D: TRBD1; size: NA
DNA: TGTGCCAGCAGTGAATCTACGGGGCTAGGGAATTCACCCCTCCACTTT; CDR3: CASSESTGLGNSPLHF; V: TRBV25-1; J: TRBJ1-6; D: NA; size: NA
DNA: TGCAGCGTGAGGCCTTCCACTAGCGGGAGACCCTACGAGCAGTACTTC; CDR3: CSVRPSTSGRPYEQYF; V: TRBV29-1; J: TRBJ2-7; D: TRBD2; size: medium-sized
DNA: TGTGCCAGCAGCTTACACGGGGGGGCTTCCAATCAGCCCCAGCATTTT; CDR3: CASSLHGGASNQPQHF; V: TRBV7-2; J: TRBJ1-5; D: NA; size: NA